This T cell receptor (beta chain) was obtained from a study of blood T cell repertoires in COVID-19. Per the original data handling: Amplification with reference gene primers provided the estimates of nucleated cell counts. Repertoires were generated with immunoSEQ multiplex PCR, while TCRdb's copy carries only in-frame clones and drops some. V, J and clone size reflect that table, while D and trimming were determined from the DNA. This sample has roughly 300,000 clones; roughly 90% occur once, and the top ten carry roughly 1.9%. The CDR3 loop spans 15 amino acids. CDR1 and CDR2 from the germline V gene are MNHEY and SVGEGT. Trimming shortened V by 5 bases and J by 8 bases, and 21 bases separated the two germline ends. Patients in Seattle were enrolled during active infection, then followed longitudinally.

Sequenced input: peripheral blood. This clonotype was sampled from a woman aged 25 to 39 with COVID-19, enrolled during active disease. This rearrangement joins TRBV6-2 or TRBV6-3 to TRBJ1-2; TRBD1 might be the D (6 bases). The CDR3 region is CASSPYQQGAGGYTF. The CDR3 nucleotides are TGTGCCAGCAGTCCGTATCAACAGGGAGCTGGGGGCTACACCTTC.